Shown below are 6 T cell receptor beta chains from a single sample sequenced in a study of CD8 T cells in Susac syndrome. Roughly 0.45 to 1 ug RNA was reverse transcribed with random hexamers. From the immunoSEQ multiplex PCR reads, TCRdb called clonotypes with MiXCR, one entry per CDR3 protein. This sample has around 18,000 distinct CDR3 sequences, with 95% found just once. Sequencing was carried out using CD8+ T cells from PBMCs. These receptors all stem from a human donor in good health.

The rearrangement joins TRBV5-1 to TRBJ2-1, with 7 bases that match TRBD1. The V gene end was trimmed by 0 bases and the J gene end by 12 bases; junction bases not matched to a gene: 9. Germline V gene sequence: CDR1 SGHRS, CDR2 YFSETQ. This CDR3 contains 14 residues. The CDR3 region is CASSLGNDREGQFF. The CDR3 nucleotides are TGCGCCAGCAGCTTGGGGAACGACAGGGAAGGGCAGTTCTTC.

This sequence joins TRBV9 and TRBJ2-1, with D maybe TRBD2 (6 bases). The CDR3 is made up of 15 amino acids. The germline V and J ends were trimmed by 2 bases and 2 bases, with 11 bases remaining between them. From germline, CDR1 is SGDLS and CDR2 YYNGEE. CDR3 bases: TGTGCCAGCAGCGTTCGGGAGACTACCTACAATGAGCAGTTCTTC. Protein sequence: CASSVRETTYNEQFF.

The chain has TRBV12-3 or TRBV12-4 and TRBJ1-1; perhaps TRBD1 as D (5 bases). V was cut by 6 bases and J by 1 base, with 12 bases left in between. CDR3 length equals 14 residues. CDR3 in amino acids: CASRLHTGNTEAFF. CDR3 nucleotides: TGTGCCAGCAGACTTCACACAGGGAACACTGAAGCTTTCTTT.

The chain combines TRBV7-2 with TRBJ2-1; D call uncertain. Per the germline V gene, CDR1 is SGHTA and CDR2 is FQGNSA. The CDR3 sequence is 14 residues long. With 0 bases removed from V and 8 bases from J, the gap between germline ends came to 11 bases. The DNA of the CDR3 is TGTGCCAGCAGCTTAGCCCCCCCCACCCATGAGCAGTTCTTC. Protein: CASSLAPPTHEQFF.

The chain employs TRBV6-6 and TRBJ1-5; possibly TRBD1 for D (5 bases). Trimming cost V 5 bases and J 4 bases, with 9 bases left between them. Germline lookup yields CDR1 MNHNY and CDR2 SVGAGI (reference sequence). The CDR3 has 13 residues. The CDR3 DNA reads TGTGCCAGCAGTCAGGGTGTAAATCAGCCCCAGCATTTT. Protein: CASSQGVNQPQHF.

The chain recombines TRBV7-9 with TRBJ2-4; 7 bases map to TRBD1. Germline lookup yields CDR1 SEHNR and CDR2 FQNEAQ (reference sequence). The CDR3 contains 18 residues. The J segment lost 2 bases and the V segment lost 1 base, leaving 11 bases of the junction unmatched. Written as DNA, the CDR3 is TGTGCCAGCAGCTTAGGAGGGGGCCTGACAGCCCCCAAAAACATTCAGTACTTC. Amino acids: CASSLGGGLTAPKNIQYF.